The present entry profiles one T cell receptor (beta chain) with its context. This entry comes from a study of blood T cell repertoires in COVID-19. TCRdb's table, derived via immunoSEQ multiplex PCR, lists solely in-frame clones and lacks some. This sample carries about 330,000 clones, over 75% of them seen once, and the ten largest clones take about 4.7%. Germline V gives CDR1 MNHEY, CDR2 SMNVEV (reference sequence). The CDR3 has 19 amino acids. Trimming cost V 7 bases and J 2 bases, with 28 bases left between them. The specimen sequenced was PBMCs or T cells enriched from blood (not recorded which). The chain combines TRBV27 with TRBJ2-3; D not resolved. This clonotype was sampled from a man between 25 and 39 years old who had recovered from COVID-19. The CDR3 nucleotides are TGTGCCAGCATGAATCCACAGCCACTCTTTTCGAGAAACACAGATACGCAGTATTTT. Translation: CASMNPQPLFSRNTDTQYF.